The source of this T cell receptor beta chain is a study of radiotherapy plus CTLA-4 blockade in lung cancer. As for the study in general: The study recorded objective responses in around 18% of patients and disease control in about 31%.

Study observations and caveats: Blood TCR clones of tumor origin expanded after radiotherapy plus ipilimumab. The best predictor of response was reported to be early blood T cell clone dynamics, with interferon-beta.

Patients with chemo-refractory metastatic non-small-cell lung cancer received focal radiation plus CTLA-4 blockade with ipilimumab. Regarding this clone: Its cognate antigen is unknown.

Clones were sequenced by immunoSEQ multiplex PCR, and TCRdb holds only the in-frame ones, with some missing. The sample gives 43,000 or so clones, approximately 70% of which show up once; roughly 3.5% is in the top ten. The sequencing used peripheral blood, collected from a patient treated with radiotherapy plus ipilimumab. This sequence originates from a human donor with non-small cell lung cancer who had a complete response to radiotherapy plus ipilimumab.

The CDR3 coding sequence is TGTGCCAGCTCACCGGGACTCCGCACAGATACGCAGTATTTT. It yields the protein CASSPGLRTDTQYF. V is TRBV18 and J is TRBJ2-3; tentative D call: TRBD2 (6 bases). Trimming pared 3 bases from V and 1 base from J, leaving 8 bases between. Looked up from germline, CDR1 is KGHSH and CDR2 is LQKENI. The CDR3 runs 14 residues. The full variable domain, rest sourced from reference TRBV18 and TRBJ2-3, is NAGVMQNPRHLVRRRGQEARLRCSPMKGHSHVYWYRQLPEEGLKFMVYLQKENIIDESGMPKERFSAEFPKEGPSILRIQQVVRGDSAAYFCASSPGLRTDTQYFGPGTRLTVL.